This entry features one TCR beta chain sequence. Antigen: not known. The sample comes from a study of T cell responses to AZD1222 COVID-19 vaccine. Across the study: Pooling covered second doses at about 4 or about 12 weeks. Study-level points and caveats: A rise in Spike-specific TCR breadth and depth followed two AZD1222 doses.

CDR3 length: 14 residues. The germline V gene has CDR1 KGHDR and CDR2 SFDVKD. J gave up 7 bases and V 2 bases, and 5 bases lay outside the gene matches. Only in-frame clones appear in the TCRdb table, and some are missing; sequencing was by immunoSEQ multiplex PCR. Of more than 80,000 clones in the sample, roughly 88% are singletons; the top ten hold 22%. Material: peripheral blood, obtained on day 0 of AZD1222 vaccination. The clonotype comes from an adult in good health. The chain recombines TRBV24-1 with TRBJ2-7, with 9 bases fitting TRBD2. The CDR3 loop reads CATSDSRLAVEQYF. CDR3 in DNA: TGTGCCACCAGTGATTCGCGACTAGCGGTAGAGCAGTACTTC.